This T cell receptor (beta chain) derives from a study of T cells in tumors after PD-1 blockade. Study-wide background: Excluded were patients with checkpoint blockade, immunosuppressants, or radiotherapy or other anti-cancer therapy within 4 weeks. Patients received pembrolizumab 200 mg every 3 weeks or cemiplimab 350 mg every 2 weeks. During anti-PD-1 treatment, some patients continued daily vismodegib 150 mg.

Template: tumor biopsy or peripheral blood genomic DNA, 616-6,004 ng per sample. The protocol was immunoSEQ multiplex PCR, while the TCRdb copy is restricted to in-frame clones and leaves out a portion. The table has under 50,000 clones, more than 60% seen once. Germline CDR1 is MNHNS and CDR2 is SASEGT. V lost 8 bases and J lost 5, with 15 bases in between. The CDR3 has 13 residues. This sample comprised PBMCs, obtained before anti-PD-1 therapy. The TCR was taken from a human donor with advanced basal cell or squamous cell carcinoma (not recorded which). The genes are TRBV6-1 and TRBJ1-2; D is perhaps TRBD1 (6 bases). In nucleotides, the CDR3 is TGTGCCAGCCGTTCCGGGACAAATTATGGCTACACCTTC. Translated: CASRSGTNYGYTF.